This T cell receptor (beta chain) stems from a study of post-analysis software for immune sequencing data (dated by TCRdb to about 2015). Describing the broader study: The recorded disease courses included relapsing-remitting, secondary progressive and progressive-relapsing multiple sclerosis, and some patients had no subtype annotation. The patient repertoires were set against around ten previously published healthy control repertoires from donors whose ages ranged from roughly 6 to 25 years. A subset of samples was prepared in parallel using single-end sample barcoding, then pooled and co-amplified after Illumina adapter ligation. Summary of the overall study and its limitations: The control group was slightly older than the multiple sclerosis patient group. Significantly higher frequencies in patients than in controls were found for roughly five TRBV segments, including TRBV5-6, TRBV5-1 and TRBV20-1. When samples were clustered directly using the F measure, samples prepared in the same batch co-clustered strongly, which prompted a batch-effect correction. Normalized Chao1 diversity was significantly lower in multiple sclerosis patients than controls, suggesting substantial peripheral T-cell clonal expansion.

To demonstrate the VDJtools post-analysis software, TCR beta repertoires were profiled from the peripheral blood of 13 young patients with multiple sclerosis. The patients with multiple sclerosis were children and adolescents between 6 and 15 years of age. Library preparation employed PCR. Sequenced on an Illumina HiSeq 2500. To reduce PCR and sequencing biases, unique molecular identifiers were incorporated into the TCR beta cDNA libraries. Per 1 to 10 million input T cells, some 500,000 cDNA molecules were obtained, such that each molecule approximated one T cell. The patient libraries were prepared and sequenced with the same protocol used for the earlier healthy control dataset. Within a given batch, samples were prepared together, multiplexed and sequenced on the same HiSeq lane. The authors' analysis ran thus. MIGEC handled the raw barcoded reads, throwing out single-read molecular identifier groups before consensus assembly and CDR3 extraction. VDJtools was used for post-analysis of the clonotype tables, with diversity normalized by down-sampling every dataset to the smallest sample size. In repertoire overlap clustering, CDR3 amino acid sequences, but not nucleotide sequences, were matched to correct batch-related cross-sample contamination. In TCRdb, the public reads were trimmed at Q25 with fastp and aligned with MiXCR, with productive beta chains retained. Rows are combined by CDR3 protein, so each entry shows the most common genes and DNA. The V and J calls were not made by the authors but by TCRdb's processing. This sample comprises about half a million distinct CDR3 sequences, around 31% of them detected only once. The ten largest clones represent 5% to 6% of the sample.

In this sample, this clonotype turned up a few times. Its cognate antigen has yet to be identified. Qualities for individual bases were not recorded, and no much larger clone is one base off. V is reduced by 7 bases and J by 6 bases, leaving a spacing of 13 bases between them. Including the terminal cysteine and phenylalanine, the CDR3 comprises 13 residues. Of the read, only the CDR3 DNA is kept; its 39 bases are in frame from base 1. According to the germline V gene, CDR1 reads MNHEY and CDR2 reads SVGAGI. The material sequenced was blood. The rearranged chain carries TRBV6-5 and TRBJ2-1, with the D gene too uncertain to name. This TCR was sampled from a girl younger than 18 with multiple sclerosis. The sequenced DNA is TGTGCCAGCACCCAATATGGGGTCAATGAGCAGTTCTTC. Its protein product is CASTQYGVNEQFF.